This T cell receptor (beta chain) was found in a study of blood T cell repertoires in COVID-19. Background on the study: The origin of the acute and convalescent COVID-19 samples was the United States, Italy and Spain.

Assignment of participants to cohorts was predicated upon participant-reported clinical history. Original processing notes: Scientists estimated how many nucleated cells there were by amplifying reference gene primers. Clones were sequenced by immunoSEQ multiplex PCR, and TCRdb holds only the in-frame ones, with some missing. Clone size and the V and J calls come from that table; the DNA yielded D and trimming. The sample has roughly 250,000 clones, roughly nine tenths seen once. The V and J ends lost 7 bases and 0 bases respectively, with 10 bases between them. Per the germline V gene, CDR1 is SNHLY and CDR2 is FYNNEI. The length of the CDR3 is 14 residues.

The clonotype comes from a human donor in a cohort exposed to, infected with or recovered from COVID-19 (not recorded which). The donor label of this sample is uncertain. Sequencing was done on a sample of PBMCs or T cells enriched from blood (not recorded which). This rearrangement joins TRBV2 to TRBJ2-1; a weak D match, TRBD1 (5 bases). The CDR3 loop is CASNVQGSYNEQFF. The CDR3 nucleotides are TGTGCCAGCAACGTGCAGGGCTCCTACAATGAGCAGTTCTTC.